Listed here are 2 T cell receptor beta chains from one sample, sequenced in a study of T cells after yellow fever vaccination. TCRdb itself ran the 5' RACE reads through MiXCR, one entry per CDR3 protein. Of approximately 300,000 distinct CDR3 sequences in the sample, roughly a tenth were seen once. The sequencing here drew on CD4+ T cells sorted from PBMCs, taken 45 days after the yellow fever booster vaccination. These receptors were taken from a man younger than 30 who received the YFV17D yellow fever vaccine.

Only a few counts were recorded for this clonotype. This chain's CDR3 is CASKRALNTEAFF. The CDR3 coding sequence is TGCGCCAGCAAAAGGGCCTTAAACACTGAAGCTTTCTTT. This chain uses TRBV5-1 with TRBJ1-1, with no clear D. Germline loops: CDR1 SGHRS, CDR2 YFSETQ. V dropped 6 bases and J dropped 2 bases, with 11 bases sitting between them. This CDR3 has 13 amino acids.

This clonotype was observed at least ten times. The genes are TRBV9 and TRBJ2-2; no definite D call. This CDR3 has 12 amino acids. Trimming took 2 bases from V and 6 from J, leaving 5 bases between them. CDR1 SGDLS and CDR2 YYNGEE come from the germline V gene. CDR3 in amino acids: CASSVYAGELFF. The CDR3 coding sequence is TGTGCCAGCAGCGTTTATGCCGGGGAGCTGTTTTTT.